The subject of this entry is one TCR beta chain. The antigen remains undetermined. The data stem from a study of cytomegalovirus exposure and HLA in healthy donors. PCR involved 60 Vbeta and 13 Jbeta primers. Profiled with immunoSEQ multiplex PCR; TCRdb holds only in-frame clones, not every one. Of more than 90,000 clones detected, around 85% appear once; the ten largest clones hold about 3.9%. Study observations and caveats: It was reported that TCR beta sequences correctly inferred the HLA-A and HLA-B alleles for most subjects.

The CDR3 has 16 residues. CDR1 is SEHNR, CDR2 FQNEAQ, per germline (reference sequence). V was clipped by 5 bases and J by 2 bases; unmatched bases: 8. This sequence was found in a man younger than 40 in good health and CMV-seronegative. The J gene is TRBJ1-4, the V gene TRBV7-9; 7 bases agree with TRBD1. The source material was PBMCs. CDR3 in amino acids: CASSADRTITNEKLFF. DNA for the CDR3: TGTGCCAGCAGCGCGGACAGGACGATCACTAATGAAAAACTGTTTTTT. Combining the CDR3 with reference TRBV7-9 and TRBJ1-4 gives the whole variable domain DTGVSQNPRHKITKRGQNVTFRCDPISEHNRLYWYRQTLGQGPEFLTYFQNEAQLEKSRLLSDRFSAERPKGSFSTLEIQRTEQGDSAMYLCASSADRTITNEKLFFGSGTQLSVL.